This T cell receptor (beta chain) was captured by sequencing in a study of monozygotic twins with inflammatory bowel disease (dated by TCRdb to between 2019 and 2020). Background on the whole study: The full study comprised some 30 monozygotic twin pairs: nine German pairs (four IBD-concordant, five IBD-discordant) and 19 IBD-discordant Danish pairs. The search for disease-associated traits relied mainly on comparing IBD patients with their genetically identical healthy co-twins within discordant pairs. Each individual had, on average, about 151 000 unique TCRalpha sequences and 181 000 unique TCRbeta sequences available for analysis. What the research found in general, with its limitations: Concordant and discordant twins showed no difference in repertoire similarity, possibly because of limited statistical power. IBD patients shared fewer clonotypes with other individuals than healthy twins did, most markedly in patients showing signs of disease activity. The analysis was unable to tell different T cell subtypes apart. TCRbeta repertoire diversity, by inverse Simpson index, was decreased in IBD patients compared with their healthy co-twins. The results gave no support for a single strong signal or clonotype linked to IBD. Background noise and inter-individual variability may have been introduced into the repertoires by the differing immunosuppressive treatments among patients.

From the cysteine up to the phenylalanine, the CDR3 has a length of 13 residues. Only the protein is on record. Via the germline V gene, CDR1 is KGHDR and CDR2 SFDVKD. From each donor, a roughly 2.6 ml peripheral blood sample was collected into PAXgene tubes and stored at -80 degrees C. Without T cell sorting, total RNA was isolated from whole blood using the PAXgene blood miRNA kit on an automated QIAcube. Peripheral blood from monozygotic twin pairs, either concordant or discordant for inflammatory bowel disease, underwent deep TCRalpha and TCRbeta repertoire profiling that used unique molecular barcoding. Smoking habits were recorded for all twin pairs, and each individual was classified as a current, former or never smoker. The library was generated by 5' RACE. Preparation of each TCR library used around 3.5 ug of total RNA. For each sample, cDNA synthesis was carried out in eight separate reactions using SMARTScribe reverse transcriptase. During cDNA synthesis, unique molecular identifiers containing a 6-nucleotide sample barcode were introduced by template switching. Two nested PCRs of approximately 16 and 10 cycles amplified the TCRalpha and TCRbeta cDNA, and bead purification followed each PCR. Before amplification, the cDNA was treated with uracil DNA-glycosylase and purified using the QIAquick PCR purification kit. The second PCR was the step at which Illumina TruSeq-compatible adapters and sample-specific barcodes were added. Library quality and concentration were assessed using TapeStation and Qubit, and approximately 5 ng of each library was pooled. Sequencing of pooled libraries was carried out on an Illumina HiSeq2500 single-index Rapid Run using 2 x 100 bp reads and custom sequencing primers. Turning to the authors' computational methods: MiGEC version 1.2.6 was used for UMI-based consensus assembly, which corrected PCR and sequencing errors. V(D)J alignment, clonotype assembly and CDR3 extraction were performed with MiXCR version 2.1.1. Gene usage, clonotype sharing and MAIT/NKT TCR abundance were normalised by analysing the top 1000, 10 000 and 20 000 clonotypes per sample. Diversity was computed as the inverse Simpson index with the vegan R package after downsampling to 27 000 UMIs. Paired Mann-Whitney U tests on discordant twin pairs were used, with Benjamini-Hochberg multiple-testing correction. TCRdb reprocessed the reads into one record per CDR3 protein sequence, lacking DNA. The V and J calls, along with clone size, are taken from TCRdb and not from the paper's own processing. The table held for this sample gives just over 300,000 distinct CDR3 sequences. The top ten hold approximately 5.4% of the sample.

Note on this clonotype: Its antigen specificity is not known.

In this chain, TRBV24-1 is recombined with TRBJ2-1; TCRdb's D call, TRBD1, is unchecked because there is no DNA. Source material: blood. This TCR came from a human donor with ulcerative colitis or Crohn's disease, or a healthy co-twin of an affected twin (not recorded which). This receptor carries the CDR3 CATSDNWGAEQFF.